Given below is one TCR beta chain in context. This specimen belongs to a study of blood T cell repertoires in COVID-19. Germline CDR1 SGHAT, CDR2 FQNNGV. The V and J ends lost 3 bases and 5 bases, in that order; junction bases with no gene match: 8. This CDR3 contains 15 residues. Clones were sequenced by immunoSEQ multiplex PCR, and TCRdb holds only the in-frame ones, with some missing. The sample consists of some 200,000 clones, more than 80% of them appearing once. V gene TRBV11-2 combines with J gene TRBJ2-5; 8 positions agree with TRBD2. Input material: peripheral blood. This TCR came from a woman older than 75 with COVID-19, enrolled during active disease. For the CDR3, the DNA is TGTGCCAGCAGCTTTGTAGCGGGAAGCCGGGAGACCCAGTACTTC. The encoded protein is CASSFVAGSRETQYF.